Below are 7 T cell receptor beta chains sequenced from a single sample in a study of shared clonotypes between healthy human individuals. This table comes from immunoSEQ multiplex PCR, and its TCRdb copy is limited to in-frame clones, with some not included. The table lists roughly 520,000 clones, 95% to 96% of them singletons. What was sequenced was naive CD4+ T cells sorted from blood. Stated subset: CD45RA+ positively selected. All receptors come from a woman between 25 and 40 years old in good health.

This chain connects TRBV6-5 to TRBJ1-1, with a weak D call TRBD1 (5 bases). Germline lookup yields CDR1 MNHEY and CDR2 SVGAGI. The V end lost 7 bases, the J end lost 6 bases, and 18 bases lay between the germline ends. The CDR3 sequence is 14 residues long. CDR3 sequence: CASKDAIRGAEAFF. DNA for the CDR3: TGTGCCAGCAAGGACGCAATTAGGGGCGCTGAAGCTTTCTTT.

V and J are TRBV5-1 and TRBJ1-2; D ambiguous. V was clipped by 5 bases and J by 1 base, with 15 bases between them. The CDR3 has 15 amino acids. Germline lookup yields CDR1 SGHRS and CDR2 YFSETQ. In DNA, the CDR3 is TGCGCCAGCAGACCACCCGGACTGAATAACTATGGCTACACCTTC. It is translated as CASRPPGLNNYGYTF.

The chain is built from TRBV4-2 and TRBJ1-5; no definite D call. Trimming removed 1 base at V and 6 bases at J, with 13 bases between. Germline CDR1 and CDR2: LGHNA and YNFKEQ. The CDR3 is made up of 15 amino acids. The CDR3 DNA sequence: TGTGCCAGCAGCCAAGTGTCCAAAATCTCTCAGCCCCAGCATTTT. The encoded protein is CASSQVSKISQPQHF.

This clone was seen only once. This rearrangement joins TRBV9 to TRBJ1-4; 9 bases match TRBD1. The CDR3 is 15 residues long. V shed 0 bases and J 4 bases; nucleotides not matched to a gene: 1. Germline values: CDR1 SGDLS, CDR2 YYNGEE. The CDR3 DNA reads TGTGCCAGCAGCGTAGGGACAGGGGTTAATGAAAAACTGTTTTTT. As protein: CASSVGTGVNEKLFF.

Only one count was recorded for this clone. The same CDR3 is also encoded by other DNA sequences in this sample. This chain links TRBV2 with TRBJ2-7, with 7 bases matching TRBD2. Germline values: CDR1 SNHLY, CDR2 FYNNEI. J gave up 4 bases and V 5 bases, and 2 bases lay outside the gene matches. This CDR3 is 12 amino acids long. In nucleotides, the CDR3 is TGTGCCAGCAGTAGCGGGACTTACGAGCAGTACTTC. This translates into CASSSGTYEQYF.

This chain joins TRBV11-3 and TRBJ2-7; no clear D. CDR3 length: 12 amino acids. Trimming shortened V by 0 bases and J by 5 bases, and 5 bases separated the two germline ends. Germline CDR1 and CDR2: SGHNT and YENEEA. CDR3 amino acids: CASSLDRNEQYF. Written as DNA, the CDR3 is TGTGCCAGCAGCTTAGACCGGAACGAGCAGTACTTC. The full variable domain, with the rest looked up from reference TRBV11-3 and TRBJ2-7, is EAGVVQSPRYKIIEKKQPVAFWCNPISGHNTLYWYLQNLGQGPELLIRYENEEAVDDSQLPKDRFSAERLKGVDSTLKIQPAELGDSAVYLCASSLDRNEQYFGPGTRLTVT.

The J gene is TRBJ1-1, the V gene TRBV10-3; possibly TRBD1 for D (6 bases). V gave up 10 bases and J gave up 0 bases, with 9 bases separating them. The CDR3 contains 12 residues. The germline V gene has CDR1 ENHRY and CDR2 SYGVKD. CDR3 nucleotide sequence: TGTGCCACCGGGGACATGAACACTGAAGCTTTCTTT. Translated, it gives CATGDMNTEAFF.